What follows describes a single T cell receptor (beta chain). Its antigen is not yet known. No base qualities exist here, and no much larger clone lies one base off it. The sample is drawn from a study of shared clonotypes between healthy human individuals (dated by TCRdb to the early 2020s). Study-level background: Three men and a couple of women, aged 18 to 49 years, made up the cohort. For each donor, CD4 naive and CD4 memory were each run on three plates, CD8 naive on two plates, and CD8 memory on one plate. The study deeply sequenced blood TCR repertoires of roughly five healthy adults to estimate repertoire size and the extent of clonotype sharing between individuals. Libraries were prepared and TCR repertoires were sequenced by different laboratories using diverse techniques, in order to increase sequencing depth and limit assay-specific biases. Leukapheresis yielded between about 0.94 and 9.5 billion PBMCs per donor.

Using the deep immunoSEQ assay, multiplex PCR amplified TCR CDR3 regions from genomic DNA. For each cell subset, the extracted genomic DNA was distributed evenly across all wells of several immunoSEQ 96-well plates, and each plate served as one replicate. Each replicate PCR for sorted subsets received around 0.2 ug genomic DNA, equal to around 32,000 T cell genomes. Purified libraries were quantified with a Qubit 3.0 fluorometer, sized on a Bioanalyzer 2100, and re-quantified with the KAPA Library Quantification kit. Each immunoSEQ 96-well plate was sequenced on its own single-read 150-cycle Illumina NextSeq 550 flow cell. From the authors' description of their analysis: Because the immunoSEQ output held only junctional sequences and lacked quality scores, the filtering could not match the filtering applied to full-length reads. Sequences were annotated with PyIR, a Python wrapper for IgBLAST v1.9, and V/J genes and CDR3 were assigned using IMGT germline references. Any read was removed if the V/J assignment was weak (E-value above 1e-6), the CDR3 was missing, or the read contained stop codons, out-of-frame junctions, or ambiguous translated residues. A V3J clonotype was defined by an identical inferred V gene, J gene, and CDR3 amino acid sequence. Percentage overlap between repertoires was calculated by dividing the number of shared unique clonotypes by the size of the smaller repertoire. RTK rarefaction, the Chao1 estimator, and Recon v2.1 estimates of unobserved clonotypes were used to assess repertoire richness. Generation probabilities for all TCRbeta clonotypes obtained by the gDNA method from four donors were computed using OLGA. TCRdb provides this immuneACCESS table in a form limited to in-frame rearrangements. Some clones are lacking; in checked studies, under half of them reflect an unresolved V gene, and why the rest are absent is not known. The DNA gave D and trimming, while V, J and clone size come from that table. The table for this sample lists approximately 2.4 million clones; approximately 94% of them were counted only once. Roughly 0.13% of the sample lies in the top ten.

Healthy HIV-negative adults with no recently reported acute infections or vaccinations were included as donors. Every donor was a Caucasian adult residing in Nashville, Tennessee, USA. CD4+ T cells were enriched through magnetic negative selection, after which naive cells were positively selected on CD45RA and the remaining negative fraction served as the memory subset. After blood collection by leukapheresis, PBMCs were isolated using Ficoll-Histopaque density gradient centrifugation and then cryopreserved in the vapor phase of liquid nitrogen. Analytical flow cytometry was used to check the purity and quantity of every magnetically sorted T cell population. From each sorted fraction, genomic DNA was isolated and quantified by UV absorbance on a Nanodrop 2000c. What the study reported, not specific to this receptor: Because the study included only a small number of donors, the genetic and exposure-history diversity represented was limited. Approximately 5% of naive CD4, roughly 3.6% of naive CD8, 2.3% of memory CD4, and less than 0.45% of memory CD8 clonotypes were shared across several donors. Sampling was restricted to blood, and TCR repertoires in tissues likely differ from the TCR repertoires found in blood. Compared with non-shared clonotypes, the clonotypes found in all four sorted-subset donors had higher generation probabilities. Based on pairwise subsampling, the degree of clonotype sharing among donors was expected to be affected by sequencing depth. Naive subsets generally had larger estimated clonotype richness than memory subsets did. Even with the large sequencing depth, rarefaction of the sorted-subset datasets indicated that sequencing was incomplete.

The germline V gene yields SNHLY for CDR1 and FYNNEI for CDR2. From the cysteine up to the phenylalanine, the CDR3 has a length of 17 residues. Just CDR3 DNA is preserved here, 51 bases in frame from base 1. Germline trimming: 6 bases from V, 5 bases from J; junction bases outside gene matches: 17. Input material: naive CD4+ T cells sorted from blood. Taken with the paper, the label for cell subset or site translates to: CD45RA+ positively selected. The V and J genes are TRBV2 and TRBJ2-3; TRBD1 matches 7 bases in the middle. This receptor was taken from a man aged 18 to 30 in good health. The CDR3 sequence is CASSGHLGQADGDTQYF. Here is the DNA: TGTGCCAGCAGCGGCCACCTCGGACAGGCCGATGGAGATACGCAGTATTTT.